This TCR beta chain was identified during a study of T cells after yellow fever vaccination. TCRdb recomputed calls from the 5' RACE reads with MiXCR, one row per CDR3 protein. This repertoire shows roughly 68,000 distinct CDR3 sequences, less than 8.5% found once; its top ten account for around 37%. This clonotype has just a few counts. Germline V lookup: CDR1 MGHRA, CDR2 YSYEKL. Deletions cut 0 bases from V and 4 bases from J, with 10 bases between. The length of the CDR3 is 14 residues. The sequence was obtained from a man aged 18-30 years who received the YFV17D yellow fever vaccine. The material sequenced was CD8+ T cells sorted from PBMCs, taken approximately 47 days after the first yellow fever vaccination. This chain links TRBV4-1 with TRBJ2-7; D ambiguous. CDR3 coding DNA: TGCGCCAGCAGCCAAGATCGTGGCACTTACGAGCAGTACGTC. Protein product: CASSQDRGTYEQYV.